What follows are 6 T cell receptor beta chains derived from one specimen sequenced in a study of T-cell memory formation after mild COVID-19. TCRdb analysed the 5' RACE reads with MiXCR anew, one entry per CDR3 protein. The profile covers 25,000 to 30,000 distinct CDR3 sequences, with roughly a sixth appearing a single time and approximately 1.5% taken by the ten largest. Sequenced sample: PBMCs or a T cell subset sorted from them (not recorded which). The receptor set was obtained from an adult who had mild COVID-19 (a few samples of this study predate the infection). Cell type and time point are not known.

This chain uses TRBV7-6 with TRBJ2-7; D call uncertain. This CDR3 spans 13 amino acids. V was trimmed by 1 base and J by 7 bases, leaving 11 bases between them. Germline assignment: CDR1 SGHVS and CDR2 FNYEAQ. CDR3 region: CASSLELRGEQYF. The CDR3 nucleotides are TGTGCCAGCAGCTTAGAACTCCGTGGGGAGCAGTACTTC. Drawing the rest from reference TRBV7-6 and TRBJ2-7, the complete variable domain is GAGVSQSPRYKVTKRGQDVALRCDPISGHVSLYWYRQALGQGPEFLTYFNYEAQQDKSGLPNDRFSAERPEGSISTLTIQRTEQRDSAMYRCASSLELRGEQYFGPGTRLTVT.

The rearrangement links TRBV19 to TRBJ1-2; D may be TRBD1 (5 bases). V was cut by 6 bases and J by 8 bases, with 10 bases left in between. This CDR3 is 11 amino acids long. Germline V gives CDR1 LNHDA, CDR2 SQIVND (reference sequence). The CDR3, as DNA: TGTGCCAGTAGGACAAGGGGAGGCTACACCTTC. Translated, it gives CASRTRGGYTF.

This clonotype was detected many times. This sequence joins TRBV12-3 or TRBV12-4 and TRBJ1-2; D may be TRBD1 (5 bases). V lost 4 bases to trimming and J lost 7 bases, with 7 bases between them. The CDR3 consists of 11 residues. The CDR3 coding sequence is TGTGCCAGCAGTTCGGGACTTGGCTACACCTTC. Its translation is CASSSGLGYTF.

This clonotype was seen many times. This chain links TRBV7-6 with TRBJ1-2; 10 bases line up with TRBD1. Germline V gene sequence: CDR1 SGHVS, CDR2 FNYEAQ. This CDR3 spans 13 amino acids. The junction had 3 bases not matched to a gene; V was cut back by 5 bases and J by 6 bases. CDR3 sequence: CASSRGTGDGYTF. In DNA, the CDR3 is TGTGCCAGCAGCCGTGGGACAGGGGATGGCTACACCTTC. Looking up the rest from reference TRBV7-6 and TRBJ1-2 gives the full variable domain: GAGVSQSPRYKVTKRGQDVALRCDPISGHVSLYWYRQALGQGPEFLTYFNYEAQQDKSGLPNDRFSAERPEGSISTLTIQRTEQRDSAMYRCASSRGTGDGYTFGSGTRLTVV.

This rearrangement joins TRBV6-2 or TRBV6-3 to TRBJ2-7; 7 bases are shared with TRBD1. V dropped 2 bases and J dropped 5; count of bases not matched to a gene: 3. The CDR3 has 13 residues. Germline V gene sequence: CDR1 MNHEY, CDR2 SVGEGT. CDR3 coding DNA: TGTGCCAGCAGTTACCAGGACAGGAACGAGCAGTACTTC. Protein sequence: CASSYQDRNEQYF.

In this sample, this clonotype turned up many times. The chain's CDR3 is CASSPGTGARETQYF. Here the CDR3 DNA reads TGTGCCAGCAGCCCAGGGACAGGGGCGAGGGAGACCCAGTACTTC. V and J are TRBV11-3 and TRBJ2-5; TRBD1 agrees at 10 bases. The length of the CDR3 is 15 residues. Trimming cost V 5 bases and J 5 bases; bases outside gene matches: 8. Per germline, CDR1 SGHNT and CDR2 YENEEA.